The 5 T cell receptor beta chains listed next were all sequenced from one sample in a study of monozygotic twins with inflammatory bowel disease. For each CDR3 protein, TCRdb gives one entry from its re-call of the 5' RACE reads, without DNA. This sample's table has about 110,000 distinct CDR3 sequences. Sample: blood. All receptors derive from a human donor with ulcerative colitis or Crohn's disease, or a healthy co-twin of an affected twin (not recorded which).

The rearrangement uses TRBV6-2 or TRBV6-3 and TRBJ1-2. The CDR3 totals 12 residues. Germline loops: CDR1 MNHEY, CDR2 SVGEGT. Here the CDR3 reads CASSYWRGGYTF.

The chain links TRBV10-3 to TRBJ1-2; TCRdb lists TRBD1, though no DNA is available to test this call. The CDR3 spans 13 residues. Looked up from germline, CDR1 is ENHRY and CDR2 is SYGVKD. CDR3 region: CAISAATGYGYTF.

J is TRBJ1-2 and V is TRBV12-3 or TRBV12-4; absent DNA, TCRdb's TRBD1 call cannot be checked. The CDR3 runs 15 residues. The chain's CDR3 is CASSFRGARDYGYTF.

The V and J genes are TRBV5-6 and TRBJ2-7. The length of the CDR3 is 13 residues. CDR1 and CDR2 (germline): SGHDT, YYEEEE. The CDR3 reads CASSLDYSYEQYF.

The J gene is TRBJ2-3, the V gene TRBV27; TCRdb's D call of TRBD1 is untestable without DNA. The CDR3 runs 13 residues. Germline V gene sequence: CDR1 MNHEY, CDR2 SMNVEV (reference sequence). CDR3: CASSFGGWDTQYF.